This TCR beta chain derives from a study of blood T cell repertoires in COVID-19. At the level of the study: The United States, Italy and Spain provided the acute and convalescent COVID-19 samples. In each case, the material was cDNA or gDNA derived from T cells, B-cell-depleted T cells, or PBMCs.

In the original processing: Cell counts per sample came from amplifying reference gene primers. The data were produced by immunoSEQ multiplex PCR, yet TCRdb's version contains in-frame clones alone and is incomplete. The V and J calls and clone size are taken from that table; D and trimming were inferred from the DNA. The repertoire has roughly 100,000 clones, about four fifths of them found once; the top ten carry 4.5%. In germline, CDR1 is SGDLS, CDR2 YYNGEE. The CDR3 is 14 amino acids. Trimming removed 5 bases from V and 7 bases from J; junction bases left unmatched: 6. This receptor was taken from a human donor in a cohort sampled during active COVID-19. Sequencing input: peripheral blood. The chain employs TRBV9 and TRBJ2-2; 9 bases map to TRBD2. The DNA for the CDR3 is TGTGCCAGCAGTCTAGCGGGGTCGATCGGGGAGCTGTTTTTT. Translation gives CASSLAGSIGELFF.